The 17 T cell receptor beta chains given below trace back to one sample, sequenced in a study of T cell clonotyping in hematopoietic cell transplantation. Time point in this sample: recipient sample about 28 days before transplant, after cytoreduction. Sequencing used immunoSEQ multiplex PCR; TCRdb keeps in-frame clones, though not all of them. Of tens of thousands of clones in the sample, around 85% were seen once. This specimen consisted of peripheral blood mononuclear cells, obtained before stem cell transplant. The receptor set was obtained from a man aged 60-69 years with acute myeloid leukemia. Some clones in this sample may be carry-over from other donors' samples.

The CDR3 nucleotides are TGTGCCAGCGGCTCTCAGGGGGGCAACTATGGCTACACCTTC. This codes for CASGSQGGNYGYTF. V gene TRBV25-1 combines with J gene TRBJ1-2, with 7 bases fitting TRBD1. Germline V lookup: CDR1 MGHDK, CDR2 SYGVNS. The CDR3 spans 14 residues. V lost 8 bases to trimming and J lost 2 bases; unmatched junction nucleotides: 8.

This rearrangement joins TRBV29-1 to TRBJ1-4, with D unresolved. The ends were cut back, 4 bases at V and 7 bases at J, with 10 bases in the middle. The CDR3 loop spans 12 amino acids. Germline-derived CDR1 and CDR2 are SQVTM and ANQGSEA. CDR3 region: CSVAGSGEKLFF. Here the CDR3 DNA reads TGCAGCGTTGCCGGGAGCGGTGAAAAACTGTTTTTT.

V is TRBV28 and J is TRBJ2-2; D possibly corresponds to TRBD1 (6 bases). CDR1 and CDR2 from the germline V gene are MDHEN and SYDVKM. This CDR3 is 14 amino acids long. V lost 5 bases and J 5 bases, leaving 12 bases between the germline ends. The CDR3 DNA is TGTGCCAGCAGTCCCGGGACATATACCGGGGAGCTGTTTTTT. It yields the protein CASSPGTYTGELFF.

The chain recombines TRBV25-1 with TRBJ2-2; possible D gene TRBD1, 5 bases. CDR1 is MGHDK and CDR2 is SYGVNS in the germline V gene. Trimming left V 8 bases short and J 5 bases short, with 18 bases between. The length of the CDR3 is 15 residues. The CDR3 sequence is CASSKGWKGTGELFF. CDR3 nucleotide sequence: TGTGCCAGCTCTAAGGGGTGGAAGGGGACCGGGGAGCTGTTTTTT.

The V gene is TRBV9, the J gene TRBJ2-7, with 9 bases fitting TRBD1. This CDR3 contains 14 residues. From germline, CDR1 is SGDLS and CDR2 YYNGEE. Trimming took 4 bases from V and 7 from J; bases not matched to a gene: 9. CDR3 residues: CASSTQGALGEQYF. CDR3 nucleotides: TGTGCCAGCAGCACACAGGGGGCACTGGGGGAGCAGTACTTC.

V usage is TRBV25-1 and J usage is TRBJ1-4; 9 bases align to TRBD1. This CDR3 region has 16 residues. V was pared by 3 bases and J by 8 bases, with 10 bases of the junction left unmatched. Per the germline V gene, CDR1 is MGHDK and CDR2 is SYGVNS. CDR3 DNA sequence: TGTGCCAGCAGTGATTGGGGACAGGGCACAGGCGAAAAACTGTTTTTT. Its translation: CASSDWGQGTGEKLFF.

CDR3 in DNA: TGTGCCAGCAGTCGGACAGACAGGGGACGATCACCCCTCCACTTT. Protein product: CASSRTDRGRSPLHF. The J gene is TRBJ1-6, the V gene TRBV27; 8 nucleotides match TRBD1. Germline V gene data show CDR1 as MNHEY and CDR2 as SMNVEV (reference sequence). V shed 5 bases and J 10 bases; nucleotides not matched to a gene: 10. The CDR3 spans 15 residues.

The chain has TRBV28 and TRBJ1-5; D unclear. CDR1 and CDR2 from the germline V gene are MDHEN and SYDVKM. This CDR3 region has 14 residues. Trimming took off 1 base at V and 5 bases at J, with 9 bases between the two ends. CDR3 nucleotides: TGTGCCAGCAGTTTATCAGCGGGAGATCAGCCCCAGCATTTT. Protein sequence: CASSLSAGDQPQHF.

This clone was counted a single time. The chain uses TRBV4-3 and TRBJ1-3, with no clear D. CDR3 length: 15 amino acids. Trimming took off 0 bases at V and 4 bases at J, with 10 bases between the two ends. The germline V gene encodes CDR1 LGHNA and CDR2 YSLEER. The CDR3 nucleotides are TGCGCCAGCAGCCAAGATCCCTTTGGCGGAAACACCATATATTTT. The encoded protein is CASSQDPFGGNTIYF.

CDR3 in DNA: TGTGCCAGCAGCTTGGCAGGGGCAGGGGGCACTGAAGCTTTCTTT. Translated: CASSLAGAGGTEAFF. J is TRBJ1-1 and V is TRBV5-6, with 7 nucleotides matching TRBD1. Per the germline V gene, CDR1 is SGHDT and CDR2 is YYEEEE. This CDR3 has 15 amino acids. V trimming: 0 bases; J trimming: 4 bases; junction bases outside the gene matches: 6.

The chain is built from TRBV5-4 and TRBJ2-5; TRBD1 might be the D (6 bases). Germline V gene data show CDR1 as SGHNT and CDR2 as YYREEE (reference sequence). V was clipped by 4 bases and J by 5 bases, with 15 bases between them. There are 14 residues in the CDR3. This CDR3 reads CASSNYRDEETQYF. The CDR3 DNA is TGTGCCAGCAGCAATTACAGGGATGAGGAGACCCAGTACTTC.

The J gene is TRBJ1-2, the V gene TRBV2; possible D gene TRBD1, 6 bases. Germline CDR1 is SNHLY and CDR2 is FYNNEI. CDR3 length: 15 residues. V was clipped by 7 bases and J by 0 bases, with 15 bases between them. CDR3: CASKPNRVTNYGYTF. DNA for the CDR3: TGTGCCAGCAAACCCAACAGGGTGACTAACTATGGCTACACCTTC.

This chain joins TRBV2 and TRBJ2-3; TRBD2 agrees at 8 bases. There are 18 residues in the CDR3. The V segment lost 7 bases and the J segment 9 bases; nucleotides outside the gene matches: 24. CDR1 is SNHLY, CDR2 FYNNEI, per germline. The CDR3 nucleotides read TGTGCCAGCACCCGAATCCTCGTAAGCGGGGGCAAAGCAGGGACGCAGTATTTT. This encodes CASTRILVSGGKAGTQYF.

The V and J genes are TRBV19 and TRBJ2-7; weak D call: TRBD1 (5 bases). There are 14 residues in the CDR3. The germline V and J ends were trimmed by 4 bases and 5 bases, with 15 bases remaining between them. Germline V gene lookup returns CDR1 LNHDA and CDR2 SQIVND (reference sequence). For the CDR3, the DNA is TGTGCCAGTAGTAGCACAGGACGGCACGACGAGCAGTACTTC. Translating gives CASSSTGRHDEQYF.

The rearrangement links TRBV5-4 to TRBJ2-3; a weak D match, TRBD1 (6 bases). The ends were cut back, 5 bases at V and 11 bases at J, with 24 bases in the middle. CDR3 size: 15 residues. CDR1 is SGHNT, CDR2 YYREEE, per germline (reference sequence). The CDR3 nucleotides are TGTGCCAGCAGAACCGGGACACTCGAACCTGGGGGGCAGTATTTT. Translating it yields CASRTGTLEPGGQYF.

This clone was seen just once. The CDR3 is CASSAIGTSGGETQYF. The CDR3 DNA reads as TGTGCCAGCAGCGCCATTGGGACTAGCGGGGGAGAGACCCAGTACTTC. This chain uses TRBV9 with TRBJ2-5; 14 bases align to TRBD2. The germline V gene encodes CDR1 SGDLS and CDR2 YYNGEE. The CDR3 length is 16 residues. Germline trimming cut 3 bases from V and 4 bases from J; bases unmatched to any gene: 5.

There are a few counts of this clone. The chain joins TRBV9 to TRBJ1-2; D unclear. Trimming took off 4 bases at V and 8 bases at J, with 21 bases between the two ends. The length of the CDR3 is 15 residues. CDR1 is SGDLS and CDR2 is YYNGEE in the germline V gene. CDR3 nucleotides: TGTGCCAGCAGCTCCTCATTGACCACTTTTTTCGGCTACACCTTC. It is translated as CASSSSLTTFFGYTF.